This T cell receptor beta chain was found in a study of blood T cell repertoires in COVID-19. Across the study: Both acute and convalescent COVID-19 samples were obtained from the United States, Italy and Spain. From T cells, B-cell-depleted T cells, or PBMCs came the material, which was cDNA or gDNA.

Germline CDR1 SGHNT, CDR2 YYREEE (reference sequence). The CDR3 consists of 15 residues. Original processing notes: Reference gene primer amplification yielded estimated nucleated cell counts. The table came from immunoSEQ multiplex PCR; TCRdb's copy has only in-frame clones and leaves some out. V, J and clone size are taken as reported in that table, and D and trimming were inferred from the DNA itself. The table records about 670,000 clones, 70% to 90% of them present only once. This clone showed up many times. The junction differs from germline at one of its ends, possibly a read error. Sequencing was performed on peripheral blood. The V call is TRBV5-4, the J call TRBJ2-3; TRBD1 aligns across 11 bases. This receptor was identified in a woman in her late teens or twenties with acute or convalescent COVID-19. The CDR3 sequence is CASSLGGLADRGRIF. The CDR3 region has the DNA TGTGCCAGCAGCTTGGGAGGGTTGGCGGACAGGGGGCGAATTTTT.